A single sample is the source of the 9 T cell receptor beta chains below, sequenced in a study of blood T cells in healthy people across ages. Together with a sample-barcoded 5' primer, a J-beta primer mix was included in a second PCR lasting roughly 6 to 12 cycles. TCRdb itself ran the 5' RACE reads through MiXCR, one entry per CDR3 protein. This repertoire shows around 1,000,000 distinct CDR3 sequences, 25% found once; its top ten account for around 0.7%. These data were also filed under a second study, of T cells of mothers and their children.

Sequencing input: blood. Every receptor here comes from a girl aged 2 to 10 in good health.

This clonotype was observed a handful of times. The chain links TRBV15 to TRBJ2-7, with D perhaps given as TRBD1 or TRBD2 (5 bases each). Near its end, the DNA agrees better with TRBJ2-5, so the J call may be wrong. Germline CDR1 and CDR2: LNHNV and YYDKDF (reference sequence). The CDR3 runs to 17 residues. The CDR3 DNA reads as TGTGCCACCAGCAGAGGGGGGAACCGAGCTACACAAGAGACCCAGTACTTC. This sequence encodes CATSRGGNRATQETQYF.

This clonotype was seen a handful of times. The chain combines TRBV29-1 with TRBJ2-1, with 7 nucleotides matching TRBD2. The germline V gene encodes CDR1 SQVTM and CDR2 ANQGSEA. The CDR3 totals 15 residues. The junction had 9 bases not matched to a gene; V was cut back by 7 bases and J by 0 bases. The CDR3 region is CSACGGAISYNEQFF. In DNA, the CDR3 is TGCAGCGCTTGCGGGGGTGCTATCTCCTACAATGAGCAGTTCTTC.

This clonotype came up once. The chain uses TRBV5-6 and TRBJ2-7; 8 bases align to TRBD2. CDR3 size: 15 residues. The trim removed 6 bases at V and 4 bases at J, leaving 12 bases unmatched. Looked up from germline, CDR1 is SGHDT and CDR2 is YYEEEE. In DNA, the CDR3 is TGTGCCAGCACCGATTACGGGACTAGATTTTACGAGCAGTACTTC. Its translation: CASTDYGTRFYEQYF.

This clonotype was counted only a few times. This chain uses TRBV11-3 with TRBJ2-5, with D perhaps TRBD2 (5 bases). The CDR3 covers 14 residues. Trimming shortened V by 5 bases and J by 5 bases, and 15 bases separated the two germline ends. Germline CDR1 SGHNT, CDR2 YENEEA. The CDR3 region has the DNA TGTGCCAGCAGCCAGGAACTAGGGCGGGAGACCCAGTACTTC. It specifies CASSQELGRETQYF.

This clonotype has at least ten counts. The chain uses TRBV10-3 and TRBJ1-4; no definite D call. The CDR3 has 17 residues. The germline V and J ends were trimmed by 3 bases and 3 bases, with 17 bases remaining between them. Looked up from germline, CDR1 is ENHRY and CDR2 is SYGVKD. The CDR3 sequence is CAISDEISTRANEKLFF. The CDR3 nucleotides read TGTGCCATCAGTGACGAGATCTCTACTAGGGCTAATGAAAAACTGTTTTTT.

The chain joins TRBV6-6 to TRBJ1-1; D is possibly TRBD1 (6 bases). Germline V gene sequence: CDR1 MNHNY, CDR2 SVGAGI (reference sequence). With 6 bases removed from V and 3 bases from J, the gap between germline ends came to 17 bases. This CDR3 has 15 residues. The chain's CDR3 is CASSSTGLEDTEAFF. DNA for the CDR3: TGTGCCAGCAGCTCAACAGGGCTGGAGGACACTGAAGCTTTCTTT.

The CDR3 DNA reads TGTGCCAGCAGCGGCCAAGAACTAGTTTCGGAGACCCAGTACTTC. It is translated as CASSGQELVSETQYF. The chain links TRBV9 to TRBJ2-5; tentatively, D is TRBD2 (5 bases). CDR3 length: 15 amino acids. V lost 3 bases, J lost 5 bases, and 17 bases lay in between. CDR1 SGDLS and CDR2 YYNGEE come from the germline V gene. Drawing the rest from reference TRBV9 and TRBJ2-5, the complete variable domain is DSGVTQTPKHLITATGQRVTLRCSPRSGDLSVYWYQQSLDQGLQFLIQYYNGEERAKGNILERFSAQQFPDLHSELNLSSLELGDSALYFCASSGQELVSETQYFGPGTRLLVL.

There are a few counts of this clonotype. The gene calls are TRBV7-9 and TRBJ2-3, with 8 positions matching TRBD2. CDR3 length: 14 residues. CDR1 and CDR2 from the germline V gene are SEHNR and FQNEAQ (reference sequence). Trimming removed 6 bases from V and 4 bases from J; junction bases left unmatched: 6. CDR3 DNA: TGTGCCAGCAGTTCCATAGCGGGGCCAGATACGCAGTATTTT. It yields the protein CASSSIAGPDTQYF.

In this sample, this clonotype turned up once. V is TRBV13 and J is TRBJ1-1; D not certain. The CDR3 runs to 16 residues. The V end lost 0 bases, the J end lost 1 base, and 12 bases lay between the germline ends. Germline CDR1 PRHDT, CDR2 FYEKMQ (reference sequence). The CDR3 nucleotides read TGTGCCAGCAGCTTAGGCATACGACCGAAGAACACTGAAGCTTTCTTT. It is translated as CASSLGIRPKNTEAFF.